This passage covers 24 T cell receptor beta chains from one sample sequenced in a study of blood T cells in healthy people across ages. PCR was performed a second time for 7 to 11 cycles using a sample-barcoded 5' primer and a J-beta primer mix. TCRdb reanalysed the 5' RACE reads using MiXCR and keeps one entry per CDR3 protein. Among 1.5 million to 2 million distinct CDR3 sequences listed, approximately 30% were seen once. The sample consisted of blood. Every receptor here comes from a woman in her twenties or thirties in good health.

A note on this clonotype: This may come from a read error, since a much larger clone is one base off. The rearrangement joins TRBV29-1 to TRBJ2-7, with D possibly being TRBD1 (6 bases). The CDR3 spans 12 residues. V lost 6 bases and J 7 bases, leaving 16 bases between the germline ends. The germline V gene has CDR1 SQVTM and CDR2 ANQGSEA. CDR3 DNA: TGCAGCGTATACAGGGTGCAGCAGGAGCAGTACTTC. This encodes CSVYRVQQEQYF.

This chain uses TRBV10-3 with TRBJ1-3; D is unclear. Germline V CDR1 and CDR2: ENHRY, SYGVKD. The CDR3 sequence is 16 residues long. The ends were cut back, 2 bases at V and 0 bases at J, with 11 bases in the middle. The CDR3 loop is CAISEGPSGSGNTIYF. DNA of the CDR3: TGTGCCATCAGTGAGGGGCCGTCCGGCTCTGGAAACACCATATATTTT.

This clonotype has more than one count but fewer than ten. V is TRBV7-2 and J is TRBJ2-1, with a possible D match to TRBD2 (6 bases). The germline gives CDR1 SGHTA, CDR2 FQGNSA. This CDR3 spans 14 amino acids. With 4 bases removed from V and 6 bases from J, the gap between germline ends came to 13 bases. CDR3 residues: CASSYRGVTNEQFF. CDR3 nucleotides: TGTGCCAGCAGCTATCGCGGGGTGACCAATGAGCAGTTCTTC.

As for this clonotype: Mismatch with germline at one junction end may stem from a read error. The rearrangement uses TRBV12-3 or TRBV12-4 and TRBJ2-2, with D possibly being TRBD2 (5 bases). This CDR3 region has 12 residues. CDR3 nucleotide sequence: TGTGCCAGCAGTTCGTTGACCGGGGAGCGGTTTTTT. Protein product: CASSSLTGERFF.

This clonotype was detected once. The genes are TRBV7-9 and TRBJ1-1; D is perhaps TRBD1 (5 bases). Germline CDR1 and CDR2: SEHNR and FQNEAQ (reference sequence). Trimming stripped 6 bases from V and 2 bases from J, with 13 bases between. The length of the CDR3 is 14 residues. The CDR3 coding sequence is TGTGCCAGCAGGGAGGGGCAGACAAACACTGAAGCTTTCTTT. Translating it yields CASREGQTNTEAFF. The full variable domain, its missing parts supplied by reference TRBV7-9 and TRBJ1-1, is DTGVSQNPRHKITKRGQNVTFRCDPISEHNRLYWYRQTLGQGPEFLTYFQNEAQLEKSRLLSDRFSAERPKGSFSTLEIQRTEQGDSAMYLCASREGQTNTEAFFGQGTRLTVV.

This clonotype turned up a few times. The chain combines TRBV10-3 with TRBJ2-5; D could derive from TRBD1 or TRBD2 (5 bases each). CDR3 length equals 12 residues. Per germline, CDR1 ENHRY and CDR2 SYGVKD. The V end lost 5 bases, the J end lost 11 bases, and 15 bases lay between the germline ends. CDR3 sequence (DNA): TGTGCCATCAGTCAAATCGGGACGGAGCAGTACTTC. Amino acid sequence: CAISQIGTEQYF.

This clonotype was seen a handful of times. J is TRBJ1-5 and V is TRBV28; 10 nucleotides agree with TRBD1. Germline V CDR1 and CDR2: MDHEN, SYDVKM. The CDR3 is 15 amino acids. The junction had 11 bases not matched to a gene; V was cut back by 6 bases and J by 9 bases. The CDR3 bases are TGTGCCAGCAGGGGGGAGGGGACAGGGGACCCGCCCCAGCATTTT. Its translation: CASRGEGTGDPPQHF.

About this clonotype: This may stem from a read error, because a much larger clone lies one nucleotide away. V usage is TRBV14 and J usage is TRBJ2-6; the D is unclear. Germline V gives CDR1 SGHDN, CDR2 FVKESK. The CDR3 is 15 residues long. CDR3 protein: CAGSQDGSGANVLTF. Here the CDR3 DNA reads TGTGCCGGCAGCCAAGATGGCTCTGGGGCCAACGTCCTGACTTTC.

Comment on this clonotype: The junction differs from germline at one of its ends, possibly a read error. The genes are TRBV7-3 and TRBJ2-5; D may be TRBD2 (5 bases). The CDR3 runs 14 residues. CDR1 is SGHTA and CDR2 is FQGTGA in the germline V gene. This CDR3 reads CASSLNSDPEAQYF. In nucleotides, the CDR3 is TGTGCCAGCAGCTTAAATAGCGACCCAGAGGCCCAGTACTTC.

In its sample, this clonotype was seen a few times. J is TRBJ1-6 and V is TRBV4-1; D gene ambiguous. This CDR3 has 14 amino acids. CDR1 is MGHRA and CDR2 is YSYEKL in the germline V gene. Deletions cut 1 base from V and 10 bases from J, with 11 bases between. The CDR3 sequence: CASSQGTSSSPLHF. CDR3 nucleotide sequence: TGCGCCAGCAGCCAAGGAACGTCGAGCTCACCCCTCCACTTT.

The chain is built from TRBV20-1 and TRBJ2-5; either TRBD1 or TRBD2 may fit D (5 bases each). This CDR3 spans 12 amino acids. With 5 bases removed from V and 5 bases from J, the gap between germline ends came to 12 bases. The V gene's germline CDR1 is DFQATT and CDR2 SNEGSKA (reference sequence). This CDR3 reads CSADGWGETQYF. Here the CDR3 DNA reads TGCAGTGCTGATGGGTGGGGGGAGACCCAGTACTTC.

This sequence joins TRBV5-1 and TRBJ1-5; TRBD1 might be the D (5 bases). This CDR3 has 14 amino acids. Trimming cost V 4 bases and J 6 bases, with 14 bases left between them. Germline assignment: CDR1 SGHRS and CDR2 YFSETQ. The CDR3 DNA sequence: TGCGCCAGCAGCGCGGCCTCCGGGGGTCAGCCCCAGCATTTT. This sequence encodes CASSAASGGQPQHF.

Regarding this clonotype: The junction departs from germline at one end; a sequencing error may be responsible. The chain links TRBV12-3 or TRBV12-4 to TRBJ2-1; D may match TRBD1 or TRBD2 (5 bases each). The CDR3 consists of 14 residues. CDR3 sequence: CASTPMERGGEQVF. For the CDR3, the DNA is TGTGCCAGCACCCCGATGGAGCGTGGGGGAGAGCAGGTCTTC.

V gene TRBV9 combines with J gene TRBJ1-1, with 9 bases that match TRBD1. This CDR3 has 14 residues. Germline CDR1 SGDLS, CDR2 YYNGEE. Trimming cost V 3 bases and J 4 bases; bases outside gene matches: 4. This chain's CDR3 is CASSGDRDGTEAFF. CDR3 DNA: TGTGCCAGCAGCGGGGACAGGGATGGCACTGAAGCTTTCTTT.

This clonotype occurred many times. This CDR3 reads CASSGSDILYEQYF. In nucleotides, the CDR3 is TGTGCCAGCAGCGGATCGGACATCCTCTACGAGCAGTACTTC. This chain connects TRBV7-2 to TRBJ2-7, with a tentative D call TRBD1 (5 bases). The CDR3 is made up of 14 amino acids. The germline V gene has CDR1 SGHTA and CDR2 FQGNSA. V lost 5 bases, J lost 3 bases, and 14 bases lay in between. Complete variable domain (other parts from reference TRBV7-2 and TRBJ2-7): GAGVSQSPSNKVTEKGKDVELRCDPISGHTALYWYRQSLGQGLEFLIYFQGNSAPDKSGLPSDRFSAERTGGSVSTLTIQRTQQEDSAVYLCASSGSDILYEQYFGPGTRLTVT.

The V call is TRBV2, the J call TRBJ2-5; D perhaps matches TRBD2 (6 bases). CDR3 length: 12 amino acids. CDR1 SNHLY and CDR2 FYNNEI come from the germline V gene. V was clipped by 7 bases and J by 5 bases, with 11 bases between them. CDR3 in DNA: TGTGCCAGCACGTTCGGGGGTGAGACCCAGTACTTC. Translated: CASTFGGETQYF.

This sequence joins TRBV5-1 and TRBJ2-3; D possibly uses TRBD1 or TRBD2 (6 bases each). The CDR3 consists of 17 residues. Germline assignment: CDR1 SGHRS and CDR2 YFSETQ. The V end lost 3 bases, the J end lost 4 bases, and 21 bases lay between the germline ends. DNA of the CDR3: TGCGCCAGCAGCTGGGGAGGAGGGGGGCGAAGGTCAGATACGCAGTATTTT. Translating gives CASSWGGGGRRSDTQYF.

There are a few counts of this clonotype. The rearrangement links TRBV25-1 to TRBJ2-1; 8 bases align to TRBD2. From germline, CDR1 is MGHDK and CDR2 SYGVNS. The CDR3 runs to 15 residues. J was trimmed by 8 bases and V by 3 bases; bases with no gene match: 9. The CDR3 DNA reads as TGTGCCAGCAGTGATCCGTCTGGGACTAGATATGAGCAGTTCTTC. This gives the protein CASSDPSGTRYEQFF.

J is TRBJ1-2 and V is TRBV27; no definite D call. The V end was cut by 5 bases, the J end by 4 bases, with 8 bases between. There are 12 residues in the CDR3. The germline V gene encodes CDR1 MNHEY and CDR2 SMNVEV (reference sequence). CDR3 DNA: TGTGCCAGCAGTAACGGATTCTATGGCTACACCTTC. Encoded protein: CASSNGFYGYTF.

This chain links TRBV30 with TRBJ2-1, with TRBD1 matching over 7 bases. The J call may not be correct, given that the DNA end is closer to TRBJ2-7. Germline V gives CDR1 GTSNPN, CDR2 SVGIG (reference sequence). The length of the CDR3 is 11 residues. The chain's CDR3 is CAWSVQGLQYF. CDR3 sequence (DNA): TGTGCCTGGAGTGTACAGGGGTTGCAGTACTTC.

In regard to this clonotype: Relative to the germline gene, one junction end is altered; a read error may explain this. The chain uses TRBV29-1 and TRBJ2-3, with 10 nucleotides matching TRBD2. The CDR3 loop spans 15 amino acids. Germline V gives CDR1 SQVTM, CDR2 ANQGSEA. Written as DNA, the CDR3 is TGCAGCGTGGCCGGGGTAGCGGGGGGCACAGATACTCAGTATTTT. It yields the protein CSVAGVAGGTDTQYF.

This chain uses TRBV29-1 with TRBJ1-1; D perhaps matches TRBD1 (5 bases). Germline V CDR1 and CDR2: SQVTM, ANQGSEA. The CDR3 has 16 residues. Deletions cut 0 bases from V and 1 base from J, with 15 bases between. For the CDR3, the DNA is TGCAGCGTTGAAGATTGGCCCGGGACGGGGAACACTGAAGCTTTCTTT. This gives the protein CSVEDWPGTGNTEAFF.

The CDR3 nucleotides read TGTGCCAGCAGTGGGACAGCGATAACTCCAACTAATGAAAAACTGTTTTTT. This translates into CASSGTAITPTNEKLFF. The chain recombines TRBV2 with TRBJ1-4, with D perhaps matching TRBD1 (6 bases). The CDR3 is 17 residues long. V gave up 4 bases and J gave up 0 bases, with 15 bases separating them. Per the germline V gene, CDR1 is SNHLY and CDR2 is FYNNEI.

A few counts support this clonotype. This chain links TRBV7-9 with TRBJ1-6; possible D gene TRBD1, 6 bases. V lost 10 bases, J lost 8 bases, and 12 bases lay in between. Per the germline V gene, CDR1 is SEHNR and CDR2 is FQNEAQ (reference sequence). CDR3 size: 12 residues. CDR3 DNA: TGTGCCACGGGGGGCAGCGATTCACCCCTCCACTTT. The encoded protein is CATGGSDSPLHF.